This record looks at one T cell receptor (beta chain) sequence and its context. The antigen remains unidentified. The sample originates from a study of T cell repertoires in cytomegalovirus infection. Study-level information: In public TCR beta signatures, there were indications of both CMV infection and matching HLA type. Study findings and constraints: CMV-specific TCR beta clonotypes restricted by HLA-C dominated the ex vivo response. Adding up the frequency of public TCR beta families identified people who carried CMV plus the relevant HLA.

The V and J ends lost 0 bases and 9 bases respectively, with 19 bases between them. This CDR3 region has 16 residues. Germline V gene data show CDR1 as SGHRS and CDR2 as YFSETQ. TCRdb fed the reads into MiXCR, producing one record per CDR3 protein. The sample has around 100,000 distinct CDR3 sequences, 16% seen once. Sequencing input: PBMCs. The chain combines TRBV5-1 with TRBJ2-1; a weak D match, TRBD2 (7 bases). The sequence derives from a human donor in good health (CMV status not recorded). Some clones in this sample may be carry-over from other donors' samples. This CDR3 is CASSLAMAGALGEQFF. The DNA of the CDR3 is TGCGCCAGCAGCTTGGCCATGGCGGGGGCCCTGGGTGAGCAGTTCTTC.